The clone carrying this T cell receptor (beta chain) showed up just a few times. Antigen: not known. TCRdb reprocessed the reads via MiXCR and lists one record per CDR3 protein. The sample consists of hundreds of thousands of distinct CDR3 sequences, less than 35% of them appearing once. The CDR3 contains 18 residues. Germline V gene lookup returns CDR1 MNHNS and CDR2 SASEGT. V was pared by 2 bases and J by 1 base, with 17 bases between. These data are taken from a study of T cell repertoires in cytomegalovirus infection. Looking at the study overall: Indications came from public TCR beta signatures; they pointed to CMV infection and to a matching HLA type.

Study-level results: CMV-specific HLA-C-restricted TCR beta clonotypes dominated the ex vivo response. Based on cumulative public TCR beta family frequency, carriers of CMV plus the relevant HLA were identified.

The starting material was cultured CD8+ T cells from PBMCs, obtained from culture after CMV antigen stimulation. This sequence was found in a human donor in good health (CMV status not recorded). Some clones in this sample may be carry-over from other donors' samples. The chain uses TRBV6-1 and TRBJ2-2; D gene unclear. The CDR3: CASSEISPLAGNTGELFF. For the CDR3, the DNA is TGTGCCAGCAGTGAAATTAGCCCTTTGGCAGGGAACACCGGGGAGCTGTTTTTT.